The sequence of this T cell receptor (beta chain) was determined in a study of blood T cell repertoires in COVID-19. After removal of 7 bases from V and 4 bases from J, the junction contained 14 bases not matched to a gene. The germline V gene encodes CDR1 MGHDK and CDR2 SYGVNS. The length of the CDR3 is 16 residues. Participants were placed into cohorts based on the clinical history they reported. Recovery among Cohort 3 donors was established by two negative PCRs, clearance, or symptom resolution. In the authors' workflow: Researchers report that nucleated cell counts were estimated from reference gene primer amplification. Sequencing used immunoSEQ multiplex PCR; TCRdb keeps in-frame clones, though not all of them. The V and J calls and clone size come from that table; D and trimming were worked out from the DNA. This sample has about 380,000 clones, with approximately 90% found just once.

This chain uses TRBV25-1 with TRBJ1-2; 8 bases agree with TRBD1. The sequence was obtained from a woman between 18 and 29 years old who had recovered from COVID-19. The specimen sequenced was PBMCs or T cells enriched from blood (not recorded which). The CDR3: CASKVDRDDLGYGYTF. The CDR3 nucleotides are TGTGCCAGCAAGGTGGACAGGGACGATCTCGGCTATGGCTACACCTTC.